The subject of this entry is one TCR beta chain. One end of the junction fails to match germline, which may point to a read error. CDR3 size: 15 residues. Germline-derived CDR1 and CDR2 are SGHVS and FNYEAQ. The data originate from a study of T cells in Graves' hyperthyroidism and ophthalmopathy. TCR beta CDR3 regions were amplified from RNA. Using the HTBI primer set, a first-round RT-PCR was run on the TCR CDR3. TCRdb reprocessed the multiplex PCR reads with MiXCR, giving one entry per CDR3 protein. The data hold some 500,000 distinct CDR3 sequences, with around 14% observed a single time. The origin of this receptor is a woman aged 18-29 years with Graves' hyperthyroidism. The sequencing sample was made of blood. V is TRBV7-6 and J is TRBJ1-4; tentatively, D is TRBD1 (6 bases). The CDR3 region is CASSPRTATNEKVFF. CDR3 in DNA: TGTGCCAGCAGCCCACGGACAGCAACTAATGAAAAAGTGTTTTTT.